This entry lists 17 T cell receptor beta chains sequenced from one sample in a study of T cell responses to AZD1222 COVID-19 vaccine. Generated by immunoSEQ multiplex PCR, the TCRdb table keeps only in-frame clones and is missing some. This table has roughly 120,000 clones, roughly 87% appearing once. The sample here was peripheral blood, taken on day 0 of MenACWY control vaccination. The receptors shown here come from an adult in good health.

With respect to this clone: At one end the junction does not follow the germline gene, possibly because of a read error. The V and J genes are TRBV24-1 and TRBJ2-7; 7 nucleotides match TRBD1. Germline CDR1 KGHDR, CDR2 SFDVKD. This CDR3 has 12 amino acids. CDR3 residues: CATSDNRGRQDF. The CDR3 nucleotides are TGTGCCACCAGTGACAACAGGGGCCGCCAGGACTTC.

Here the CDR3 DNA reads TGTGCCAGCTCACCACCTGGGGTTTCTAACTATGGCTACACCTTC. Its protein product is CASSPPGVSNYGYTF. The V call is TRBV18, the J call TRBJ1-2; no clear D. The CDR3 is made up of 15 amino acids. Trimming pared 0 bases from V and 0 bases from J, leaving 8 bases between. Per germline, CDR1 KGHSH and CDR2 LQKENI.

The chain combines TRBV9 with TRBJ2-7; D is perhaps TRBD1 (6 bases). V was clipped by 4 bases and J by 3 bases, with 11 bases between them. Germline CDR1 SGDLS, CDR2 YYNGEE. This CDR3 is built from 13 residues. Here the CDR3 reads CASSTGTSYEQYF. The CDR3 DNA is TGTGCCAGCAGCACCGGGACAAGCTACGAGCAGTACTTC.

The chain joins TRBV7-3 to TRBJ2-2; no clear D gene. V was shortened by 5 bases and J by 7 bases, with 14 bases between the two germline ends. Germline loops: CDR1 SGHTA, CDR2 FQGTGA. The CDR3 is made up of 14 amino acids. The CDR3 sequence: CASSPSRDGGELFF. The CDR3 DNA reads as TGTGCCAGCAGCCCCTCTCGTGATGGCGGGGAGCTGTTTTTT.

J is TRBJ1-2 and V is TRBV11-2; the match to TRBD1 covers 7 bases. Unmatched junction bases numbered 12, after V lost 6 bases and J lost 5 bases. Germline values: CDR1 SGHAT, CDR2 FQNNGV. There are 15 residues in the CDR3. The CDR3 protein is CASSSLRDREYGYTF. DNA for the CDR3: TGTGCCAGCAGTTCCCTCCGGGACAGAGAATATGGCTACACCTTC. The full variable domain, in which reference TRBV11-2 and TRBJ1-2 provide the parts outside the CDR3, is EAGVAQSPRYKIIEKRQSVAFWCNPISGHATLYWYQQILGQGPKLLIQFQNNGVVDDSQLPKDRFSAERLKGVDSTLKIQPAKLEDSAVYLCASSSLRDREYGYTFGSGTRLTVV.

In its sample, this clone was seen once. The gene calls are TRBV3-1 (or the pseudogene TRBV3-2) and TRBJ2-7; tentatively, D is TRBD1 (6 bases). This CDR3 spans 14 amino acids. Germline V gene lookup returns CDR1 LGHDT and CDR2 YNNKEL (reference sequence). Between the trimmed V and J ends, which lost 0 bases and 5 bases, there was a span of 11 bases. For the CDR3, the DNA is TGTGCCAGCAGCCAAGATGCCAGGGGTCACGAGCAGTACTTC. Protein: CASSQDARGHEQYF.

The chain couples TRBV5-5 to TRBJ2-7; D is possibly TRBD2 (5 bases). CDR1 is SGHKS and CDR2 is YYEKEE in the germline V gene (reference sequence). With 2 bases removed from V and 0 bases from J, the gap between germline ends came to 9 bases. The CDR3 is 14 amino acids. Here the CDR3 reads CASSLGSGSYEQYF. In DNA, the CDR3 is TGTGCCAGCAGCTTAGGCAGCGGCTCCTACGAGCAGTACTTC.

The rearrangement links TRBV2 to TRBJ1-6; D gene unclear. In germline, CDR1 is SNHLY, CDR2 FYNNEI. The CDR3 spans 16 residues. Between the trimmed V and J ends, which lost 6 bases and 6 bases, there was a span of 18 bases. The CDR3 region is CASRFSGGGSNSPLHF. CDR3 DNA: TGTGCCAGCAGGTTTTCAGGAGGTGGCTCTAATTCACCCCTCCACTTT.

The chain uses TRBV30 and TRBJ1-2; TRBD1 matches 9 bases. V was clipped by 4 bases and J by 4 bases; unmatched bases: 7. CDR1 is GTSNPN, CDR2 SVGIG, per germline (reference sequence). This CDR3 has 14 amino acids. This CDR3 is CAWTRDRATYGYTF. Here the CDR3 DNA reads TGTGCCTGGACCCGGGACAGGGCGACCTATGGCTACACCTTC. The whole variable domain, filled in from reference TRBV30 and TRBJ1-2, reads SQTIHQWPATLVQPVGSPLSLECTVEGTSNPNLYWYRQAAGRGLQLLFYSVGIGQISSEVPQNLSASRPQDRQFILSSKKLLLSDSGFYLCAWTRDRATYGYTFGSGTRLTVV.

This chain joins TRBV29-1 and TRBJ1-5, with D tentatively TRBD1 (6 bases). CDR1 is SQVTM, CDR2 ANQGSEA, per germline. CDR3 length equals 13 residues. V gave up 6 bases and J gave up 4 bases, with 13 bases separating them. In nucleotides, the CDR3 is TGCAGCGTCCTCGGACAGACAAATCAGCCCCAGCATTTT. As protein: CSVLGQTNQPQHF. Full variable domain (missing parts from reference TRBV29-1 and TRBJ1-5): SAVISQKPSRDICQRGTSLTIQCQVDSQVTMMFWYRQQPGQSLTLIATANQGSEATYESGFVIDKFPISRPNLTFSTLTVSNMSPEDSSIYLCSVLGQTNQPQHFGDGTRLSIL.

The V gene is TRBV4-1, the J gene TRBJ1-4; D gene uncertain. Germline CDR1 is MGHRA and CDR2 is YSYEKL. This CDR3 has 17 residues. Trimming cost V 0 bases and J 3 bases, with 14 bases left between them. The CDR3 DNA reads TGCGCCAGCAGCCAAGATCGCCCGGGAGATGCTAATGAAAAACTGTTTTTT. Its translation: CASSQDRPGDANEKLFF.

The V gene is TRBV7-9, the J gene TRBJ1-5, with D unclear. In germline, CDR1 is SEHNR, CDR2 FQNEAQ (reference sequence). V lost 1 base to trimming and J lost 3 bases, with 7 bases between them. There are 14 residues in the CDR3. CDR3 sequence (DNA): TGTGCCAGCAGCTTAGACGGATTCAATCAGCCCCAGCATTTT. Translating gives CASSLDGFNQPQHF.

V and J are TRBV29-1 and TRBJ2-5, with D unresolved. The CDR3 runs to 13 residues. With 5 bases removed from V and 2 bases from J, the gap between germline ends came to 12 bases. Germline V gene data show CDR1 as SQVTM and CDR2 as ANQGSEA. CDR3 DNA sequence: TGCAGCGTTTGGCCCGGCAGACAAGAGACCCAGTACTTC. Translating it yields CSVWPGRQETQYF.

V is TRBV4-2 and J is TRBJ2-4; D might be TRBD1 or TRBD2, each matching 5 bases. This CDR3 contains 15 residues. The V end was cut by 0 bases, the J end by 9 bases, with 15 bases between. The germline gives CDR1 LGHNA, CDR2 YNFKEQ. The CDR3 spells CASSQEWGQGAIQYF. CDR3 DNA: TGTGCCAGCAGCCAAGAGTGGGGCCAGGGAGCCATTCAGTACTTC.

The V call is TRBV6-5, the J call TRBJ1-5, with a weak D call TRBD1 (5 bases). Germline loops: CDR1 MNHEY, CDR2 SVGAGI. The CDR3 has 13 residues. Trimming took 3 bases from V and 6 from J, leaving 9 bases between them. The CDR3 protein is CASSYRGGQPQHF. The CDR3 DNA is TGTGCCAGCAGTTATCGGGGGGGTCAGCCCCAGCATTTT.

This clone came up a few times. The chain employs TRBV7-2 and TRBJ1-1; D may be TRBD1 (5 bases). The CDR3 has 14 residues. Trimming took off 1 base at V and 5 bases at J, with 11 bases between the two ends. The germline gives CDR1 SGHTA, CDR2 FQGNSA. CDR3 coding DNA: TGTGCCAGCAGCTTAGAAGAGGGACGGACTGAAGCTTTCTTT. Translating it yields CASSLEEGRTEAFF.

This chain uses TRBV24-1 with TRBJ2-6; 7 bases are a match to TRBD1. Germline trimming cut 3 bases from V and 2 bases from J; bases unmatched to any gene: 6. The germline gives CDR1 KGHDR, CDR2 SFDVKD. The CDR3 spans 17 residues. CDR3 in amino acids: CATSDRADRAGANVLTF. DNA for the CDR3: TGTGCCACCAGTGATCGGGCCGACAGGGCTGGGGCCAACGTCCTGACTTTC.